Here is one TCR beta chain with its context. Its antigen is still unknown. Time point here: blood at routine non-recurrence follow-up after resection. In each case, whole RNA from tumor, nontumor lung or frozen PBMC was sequenced unsorted. CDR3 size: 12 residues. V was clipped by 5 bases and J by 2 bases, with 6 bases between them. In germline, CDR1 is GTSNPN, CDR2 SVGIG (reference sequence). This record comes from a study of spatial heterogeneity in lung cancer. Study-level information: The donors comprised 60 to 80 untreated early-stage non-small cell lung cancer patients. Raw reads showed each unique TCR and UMI combination turning up more than ten times on average. Whole-study findings and limits: Resection saw ubiquitous expanded tumor TCRs appear in blood more than follow-up did.

Each CDR3 protein gets one entry after TCRdb re-called the 5' RACE reads with MiXCR. The repertoire holds approximately 12,000 distinct CDR3 sequences, with about 9.4% as singletons. Sequenced here: PBMCs, sampled at follow-up. The TCR comes from a female donor with early-stage non-small cell lung cancer. The chain joins TRBV30 to TRBJ1-4, with D hard to call. Here the CDR3 reads CAWGSTNEKLFF. In DNA, the CDR3 is TGTGCCTGGGGGTCGACTAATGAAAAACTGTTTTTT.